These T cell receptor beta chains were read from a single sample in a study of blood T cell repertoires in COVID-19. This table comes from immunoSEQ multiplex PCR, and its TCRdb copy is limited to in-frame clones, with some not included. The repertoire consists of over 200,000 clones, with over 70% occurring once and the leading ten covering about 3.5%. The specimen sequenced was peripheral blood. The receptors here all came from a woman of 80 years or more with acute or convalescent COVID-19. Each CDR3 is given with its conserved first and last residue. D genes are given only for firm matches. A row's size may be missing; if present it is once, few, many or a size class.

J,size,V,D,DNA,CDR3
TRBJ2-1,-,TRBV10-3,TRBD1,TGTGCCATCAGTCTCCGGGTAGGACAGGGAAGCAATGAGCAGTTCTTC,CAISLRVGQGSNEQFF
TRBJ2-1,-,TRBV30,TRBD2,TGTGCCTGGAACCCACTCGGGACTAGCGGGTACGATGAGCAGTTCTTC,CAWNPLGTSGYDEQFF
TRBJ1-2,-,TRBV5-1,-,TGCGCCAGCAGCTTGGCCGGGGATTGGGATGGCTACACCTTC,CASSLAGDWDGYTF
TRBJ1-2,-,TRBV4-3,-,TGCGCCAGCAGCCAAGAGAATACGCGGATGGCATATGGCTACACCTTC,CASSQENTRMAYGYTF
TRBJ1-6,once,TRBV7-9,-,TGTGCCAGCAGCTTAGACACGCACCCTCTTCATTCACCCCTCCACTTT,CASSLDTHPLHSPLHF
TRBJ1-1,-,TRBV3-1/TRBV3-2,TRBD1,TGTGCCAGCAGCCAAGATTATCGGACAGGGCGCCTTTCCTCCGAAGCTTTCTTT,CASSQDYRTGRLSSEAFF
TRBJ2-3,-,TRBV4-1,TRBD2,TGCGCCAGCAGCCAGGAGAAGACTAGCGAAAGCACAGATACGCAGTATTTT,CASSQEKTSESTDTQYF
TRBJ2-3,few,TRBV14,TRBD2,TGTGCCAGCAGCGGGACGACTAGCGGGAGGGCAGATACGCAGTATTTT,CASSGTTSGRADTQYF
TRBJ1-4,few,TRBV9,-,TGTGCCAGCAGCCCCGGCAGGGCGGACGAAAAACTGTTTTTT,CASSPGRADEKLFF
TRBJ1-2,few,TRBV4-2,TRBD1,TGTGCCAGCAGCCAAGAATCTCGACAGGGATCGTCCTATGGCTACACCTTC,CASSQESRQGSSYGYTF
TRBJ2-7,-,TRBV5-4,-,TGTGCCAGCAGCTTGGGCCAGGGCCCCTACGAGCAGTACTTC,CASSLGQGPYEQYF